This passage covers 12 T cell receptor beta chains from one sample sequenced in a study of blood T cell repertoires in COVID-19. Clones were sequenced by immunoSEQ multiplex PCR, and TCRdb holds only the in-frame ones, with some missing. Among some 250,000 clones listed, around 86% were seen once. Sequenced material: peripheral blood. The receptors were sampled from a man between 25 and 39 years old who had recovered from COVID-19.

The chain links TRBV29-1 to TRBJ2-1, with 13 nucleotides matching TRBD2. Unmatched junction bases numbered 7, after V lost 5 bases and J lost 0 bases. The CDR3 is 17 residues long. Germline V gives CDR1 SQVTM, CDR2 ANQGSEA. DNA of the CDR3: TGCAGCGTTCCGGGACTAGCGGGGATTCTCTCCTACAATGAGCAGTTCTTC. It codes for CSVPGLAGILSYNEQFF.

The genes are TRBV6-2 or TRBV6-3 and TRBJ2-7, with TRBD1 matching over 12 bases. Germline-derived CDR1 and CDR2 are MNHEY and SVGEGT. This CDR3 is built from 20 residues. The V and J ends lost 1 base and 6 bases, in that order; junction bases with no gene match: 19. The CDR3 nucleotides read TGTGCCAGCAGTTACTTGTTTTCTGACTTACGTGGGACAGGGGGCTCCGAGCAGTACTTC. Translation: CASSYLFSDLRGTGGSEQYF.

The CDR3 bases are TGCAGTGCTCGGGGGTACAGGATGGCTTTCTTT. Translation: CSARGYRMAFF. This sequence joins TRBV20-1 and TRBJ1-1; tentatively, D is TRBD1 (5 bases). The CDR3 spans 11 residues. Trimming pared 5 bases from V and 11 bases from J, leaving 15 bases between. Germline V gives CDR1 DFQATT, CDR2 SNEGSKA (reference sequence).

The genes are TRBV18 and TRBJ1-6, with D possibly matching TRBD1 (6 bases). Germline values: CDR1 KGHSH, CDR2 LQKENI. CDR3 length equals 16 residues. The V end lost 8 bases, the J end lost 0 bases, and 14 bases lay between the germline ends. Here the CDR3 DNA reads TGTGCCAGCGGAAGGGGGGGGAGCTCCTATAATTCACCCCTCCACTTT. This sequence encodes CASGRGGSSYNSPLHF.

The genes are TRBV15 and TRBJ1-1, with 11 bases matching TRBD1. Trimming at V came to 7 bases and at J to 8 bases, leaving 9 bases not matched to a gene. The CDR3 sequence is 14 residues long. The germline V gene encodes CDR1 LNHNV and CDR2 YYDKDF (reference sequence). The CDR3 here is CATNRDRGASEAFF. In nucleotides, the CDR3 is TGTGCCACCAACCGGGACAGGGGGGCATCCGAAGCTTTCTTT. Full variable domain (outside the CDR3, taken from reference TRBV15 and TRBJ1-1): DAMVIQNPRYQVTQFGKPVTLSCSQTLNHNVMYWYQQKSSQAPKLLFHYYDKDFNNEADTPDNFQSRRPNTSFCFLDIRSPGLGDTAMYLCATNRDRGASEAFFGQGTRLTVV.

This chain connects TRBV27 to TRBJ1-6; D gene ambiguous. V was clipped by 3 bases and J by 8 bases, with 5 bases between them. There are 12 residues in the CDR3. Germline V lookup: CDR1 MNHEY, CDR2 SMNVEV (reference sequence). This CDR3 is CASSLRDSPLHF. CDR3 bases: TGTGCCAGCAGTTTGAGAGATTCACCCCTCCACTTT.

The chain recombines TRBV5-8 with TRBJ1-4, with 7 bases fitting TRBD1. The germline gives CDR1 SGHTS, CDR2 YDEGEE. This CDR3 is 14 amino acids long. Trimming took 3 bases from V and 7 from J; bases not matched to a gene: 6. The CDR3 sequence: CASSYRQGGEKLFF. The DNA of the CDR3 is TGTGCCAGCAGCTACCGACAGGGCGGTGAAAAACTGTTTTTT.

The V gene is TRBV6-5, the J gene TRBJ2-5; 13 bases agree with TRBD2. J lost 3 bases, V lost 10 bases, and 2 bases had no gene match. CDR3 length: 13 amino acids. The germline V gene has CDR1 MNHEY and CDR2 SVGAGI. CDR3 residues: CATGTSGEETQYF. CDR3 bases: TGTGCCACTGGGACTAGCGGGGAAGAGACCCAGTACTTC.

The sample holds one count of this clone. This chain uses TRBV12-3 or TRBV12-4 with TRBJ1-1; unclear D gene. The CDR3 is made up of 11 amino acids. The V end lost 8 bases, the J end lost 4 bases, and 8 bases lay between the germline ends. As DNA, the CDR3 is TGTGCCAGCGGGCCCTCCACTGAAGCTTTCTTT. Protein product: CASGPSTEAFF.

The rearrangement joins TRBV10-3 to TRBJ1-4; 9 bases line up with TRBD1. Losses at the gene ends were 3 bases for V and 8 bases for J; bases not matched to a gene: 7. This CDR3 is built from 15 residues. Germline loops: CDR1 ENHRY, CDR2 SYGVKD. CDR3 in DNA: TGTGCCATCAGTGATCGGGACAGGGCTGAGGAAAAACTGTTTTTT. This gives the protein CAISDRDRAEEKLFF.

The chain recombines TRBV6-5 with TRBJ1-2; tentative D call: TRBD1 (6 bases). The V end lost 5 bases, the J end lost 8 bases, and 12 bases lay between the germline ends. The CDR3 loop spans 12 amino acids. Germline CDR1 MNHEY, CDR2 SVGAGI. CDR3 region: CASSTGRRGYTF. DNA for the CDR3: TGTGCCAGCAGTACAGGGCGAAGAGGCTACACCTTC.

The chain has TRBV6-6 and TRBJ1-1; 9 bases line up with TRBD1. CDR3 length: 14 amino acids. Looked up from germline, CDR1 is MNHNY and CDR2 is SVGAGI (reference sequence). Trimming took 7 bases from V and 1 from J; bases not matched to a gene: 4. CDR3 DNA: TGTGCCAGCACCGGGACAGGGACGAACACTGAAGCTTTCTTT. It specifies CASTGTGTNTEAFF.